This entry describes one TCR beta chain. This sample was taken from a study of long-term antiretroviral therapy in people with HIV. The CDR3 loop spans 15 amino acids. The ends were cut back, 1 base at V and 0 bases at J, with 9 bases in the middle. Per the germline V gene, CDR1 is SNHLY and CDR2 is FYNNEI. This was the immunoSEQ v3.0 assay at survey level. The method was immunoSEQ multiplex PCR; TCRdb's version includes in-frame clones alone and lacks a portion of them. The repertoire has about 28,000 clones, roughly 88% of them found once; the top ten carry 8.4%. The chain uses TRBV2 and TRBJ1-2; D unresolved. The origin of this receptor is a middle-aged man with HIV. Specimen: unsorted PBMCs, collected 3 years after starting antiretroviral therapy. The CDR3 loop is CASSEVFTANYGYTF. The CDR3 DNA sequence: TGTGCCAGCAGTGAAGTTTTCACCGCTAACTATGGCTACACCTTC. The complete variable domain, with remaining parts taken from reference TRBV2 and TRBJ1-2, reads EPEVTQTPSHQVTQMGQEVILRCVPISNHLYFYWYRQILGQKVEFLVSFYNNEISEKSEIFDDQFSVERPDGSNFTLKIRSTKLEDSAMYFCASSEVFTANYGYTFGSGTRLTVV.